This passage covers 29 T cell receptor beta chains from one sample sequenced in a study of T cells after yellow fever vaccination. TCRdb independently ran MiXCR on the 5' RACE reads; one entry per CDR3 protein. The sample has approximately 260,000 distinct CDR3 sequences, over 4.5% seen once; the top ten hold roughly 3%. The material sequenced was CD4+ T cells sorted from PBMCs, taken on the day of the yellow fever booster vaccination. Receptors originate from a man aged 18 to 30 who received the YFV17D yellow fever vaccine.

Note on this clonotype: At one boundary the junction diverges from the germline segment, which might be a read error. The CDR3 spells CARSLSWAEAFF. The CDR3 DNA reads as TGTGCCAGAAGCTTATCCTGGGCTGAAGCTTTCTTT. This chain connects TRBV7-9 to TRBJ1-1; no definite D call. The CDR3 contains 12 residues. The V gene's germline CDR1 is SEHNR and CDR2 FQNEAQ (reference sequence).

The chain is built from TRBV24-1 and TRBJ2-3; tentative D call: TRBD2 (7 bases). CDR1 is KGHDR, CDR2 SFDVKD, per germline. The CDR3 extends over 13 amino acids. V lost 9 bases, J lost 4 bases, and 13 bases lay in between. The CDR3 DNA sequence: TGTGCCACCGTGGGGGGGCCAGCAGATACGCAGTATTTT. Protein: CATVGGPADTQYF.

This clonotype was observed at least ten times. This chain links TRBV12-3 or TRBV12-4 with TRBJ1-6; no clear D gene. The CDR3 is 13 amino acids. V was cut by 5 bases and J by 2 bases, with 4 bases left in between. CDR3 sequence: CASSVAYNSPLHF. Here the CDR3 DNA reads TGTGCCAGCAGTGTCGCCTATAATTCACCCCTCCACTTT.

This clonotype was picked up one time. The V and J genes are TRBV28 and TRBJ2-3; D gene unclear. The V and J ends lost 6 bases and 6 bases respectively, with 19 bases between them. This CDR3 contains 15 residues. Germline V gives CDR1 MDHEN, CDR2 SYDVKM. CDR3 in DNA: TGTGCCAGCAGCCTTCAGGCGTTCGATTCTGATACGCAGTATTTT. The encoded protein is CASSLQAFDSDTQYF. Using reference TRBV28 and TRBJ2-3 for the parts outside the CDR3, the full variable domain is DVKVTQSSRYLVKRTGEKVFLECVQDMDHENMFWYRQDPGLGLRLIYFSYDVKMKEKGDIPEGYSVSREKKERFSLILESASTNQTSMYLCASSLQAFDSDTQYFGPGTRLTVL.

This clonotype was seen a handful of times. The junction and the germline gene differ at one end; a read error may be behind it. This sequence joins TRBV20-1 and TRBJ1-4; unclear D gene. This CDR3 contains 13 residues. The germline V gene has CDR1 DFQATT and CDR2 SNEGSKA (reference sequence). The CDR3 nucleotides read TGCAGTGCCAGAGGACCGGTAGATGAAAAACTGTTTTTT. Amino acids: CSARGPVDEKLFF.

In its sample, this clonotype was seen many times. This rearrangement joins TRBV2 to TRBJ2-7; 7 positions match TRBD2. From germline, CDR1 is SNHLY and CDR2 FYNNEI. Trimming removed 4 bases from V and 0 bases from J; junction bases left unmatched: 3. The CDR3 contains 14 residues. The CDR3 DNA reads as TGTGCCAGCAGTGGGCGCGGGAGCTCCTACGAGCAGTACGTC. Its protein is CASSGRGSSYEQYV.

Many counts were recorded for this clonotype. V is TRBV5-1 and J is TRBJ2-7; D gene uncertain. V was trimmed by 3 bases and J by 3 bases, leaving 10 bases between them. The germline V gene encodes CDR1 SGHRS and CDR2 YFSETQ. The CDR3 has 13 amino acids. The CDR3 sequence: CASSSESLYEQYF. In DNA, the CDR3 is TGCGCCAGCAGCTCGGAATCCCTCTACGAGCAGTACTTC.

This clonotype was seen at least ten times. V and J are TRBV12-3 or TRBV12-4 and TRBJ1-1, with a weak D call TRBD1 (5 bases). This CDR3 contains 14 residues. Trimming pared 3 bases from V and 4 bases from J, leaving 12 bases between. This chain's CDR3 is CASSFFDRRTEAFF. In DNA form, the CDR3 reads TGTGCCAGCAGTTTCTTTGACAGACGCACTGAAGCTTTCTTT.

The J gene is TRBJ2-5, the V gene TRBV28; 11 positions match TRBD2. CDR1 is MDHEN and CDR2 is SYDVKM in the germline V gene. This CDR3 has 15 amino acids. V gave up 6 bases and J gave up 0 bases; unmatched junction bases: 3. DNA of the CDR3: TGTGCCAGCAGACCGACTAGCGGGGACCAAGAGACCCAGTACTTC. Translated: CASRPTSGDQETQYF.

The chain employs TRBV16 and TRBJ1-4; no firm D call. V lost 8 bases to trimming and J lost 6 bases, with 13 bases between them. CDR1 is KGHSY, CDR2 FQNENV, per germline. The CDR3 sequence is 13 residues long. CDR3 protein: CASVWREDEKLFF. CDR3 nucleotides: TGTGCCAGCGTCTGGAGGGAAGATGAAAAACTGTTTTTT.

This clonotype was seen a few times. The CDR3: CASSPGHNYGYTF. The DNA for the CDR3 is TGTGCCAGCAGTCCCGGACACAACTATGGCTACACCTTC. The chain uses TRBV6-5 and TRBJ1-2; D might be TRBD1 (5 bases). With 5 bases removed from V and 2 bases from J, the gap between germline ends came to 9 bases. From germline, CDR1 is MNHEY and CDR2 SVGAGI. CDR3 length: 13 residues.

This clonotype was picked up a small number of times. The chain has TRBV6-4 and TRBJ2-5; D uncertain. With 7 bases removed from V and 5 bases from J, the gap between germline ends came to 14 bases. The CDR3 contains 13 residues. Looked up from germline, CDR1 is MRHNA and CDR2 is SNTAGT. The chain's CDR3 is CASIRARLETQYF. The CDR3 nucleotides read TGTGCCAGCATCCGAGCAAGGTTGGAGACCCAGTACTTC.

This clonotype turned up a few times. V usage is TRBV6-4 and J usage is TRBJ1-1; 9 nucleotides agree with TRBD1. There are 13 residues in the CDR3. With 4 bases clipped from V and 9 bases from J, the junction kept 6 bases outside the gene matches. Germline assignment: CDR1 MRHNA and CDR2 SNTAGT. The DNA for the CDR3 is TGTGCCAGCAGTGTAGACAGGGGGAGGAAAGCTTTCTTT. It is translated as CASSVDRGRKAFF.

In this sample, this clonotype turned up a few times. The J gene is TRBJ1-5, the V gene TRBV7-9; weak D call: TRBD1 (6 bases). CDR1 is SEHNR and CDR2 is FQNEAQ in the germline V gene (reference sequence). This CDR3 is built from 13 residues. The ends were cut back, 7 bases at V and 6 bases at J, with 13 bases in the middle. CDR3 nucleotides: TGTGCCAGCACTCAGGGGTTGAGTCAGCCCCAGCATTTT. Its translation: CASTQGLSQPQHF.

Many counts were recorded for this clonotype. The chain recombines TRBV29-1 with TRBJ1-5, with 9 bases lining up with TRBD1. Germline CDR1 and CDR2: SQVTM and ANQGSEA. CDR3 length: 13 amino acids. The trim removed 5 bases at V and 7 bases at J, leaving 6 bases unmatched. The CDR3 loop reads CSVQQGAEQPQHF. Here the CDR3 DNA reads TGCAGCGTTCAACAGGGGGCTGAACAGCCCCAGCATTTT. Full variable domain (rest looked up from reference TRBV29-1 and TRBJ1-5): SAVISQKPSRDICQRGTSLTIQCQVDSQVTMMFWYRQQPGQSLTLIATANQGSEATYESGFVIDKFPISRPNLTFSTLTVSNMSPEDSSIYLCSVQQGAEQPQHFGDGTRLSIL.

This clonotype was seen many times. This chain's CDR3 is CASSYTGQGNNEQFF. CDR3 sequence (DNA): TGTGCCAGCAGTTACACCGGACAGGGCAACAATGAGCAGTTCTTC. The chain has TRBV6-5 and TRBJ2-1; 8 nucleotides agree with TRBD1. CDR1 and CDR2 from the germline V gene are MNHEY and SVGAGI. J gave up 5 bases and V 2 bases, and 5 bases lay outside the gene matches. The CDR3 is made up of 15 amino acids.

This clonotype was seen a few times. The chain carries TRBV20-1 and TRBJ2-2; D gene uncertain. Trimming left V 3 bases short and J 0 bases short, with 5 bases between. The CDR3 spans 13 residues. The germline CDR1 and CDR2 sequences are DFQATT and SNEGSKA (reference sequence). The DNA for the CDR3 is TGCAGTGCTAGGCAAACGAACACCGGGGAGCTGTTTTTT. It yields the protein CSARQTNTGELFF.

This clonotype has a handful of counts. This chain links TRBV12-3 or TRBV12-4 with TRBJ1-1; D is perhaps TRBD1 (5 bases). V gave up 6 bases and J gave up 11 bases, with 16 bases separating them. The CDR3 spans 12 residues. The CDR3, as DNA: TGTGCCAGCAGCCGGGACCTCCGTAACGCTTTCTTT. The encoded protein is CASSRDLRNAFF.

The rearrangement joins TRBV5-1 to TRBJ1-2; D is unclear. This CDR3 is 15 amino acids long. Germline V gene lookup returns CDR1 SGHRS and CDR2 YFSETQ. Trimming took 1 base from V and 4 from J, leaving 14 bases between them. DNA for the CDR3: TGCGCCAGCAGCTTGTGGACGGGTCAGACCTATGGCTACACCTTC. Translated, it gives CASSLWTGQTYGYTF. Variable domain in full (rest from reference TRBV5-1 and TRBJ1-2): KAGVTQTPRYLIKTRGQQVTLSCSPISGHRSVSWYQQTPGQGLQFLFEYFSETQRNKGNFPGRFSGRQFSNSRSEMNVSTLELGDSALYLCASSLWTGQTYGYTFGSGTRLTVV.

The chain is built from TRBV7-2 and TRBJ2-5, with 10 bases lining up with TRBD1. CDR1 is SGHTA and CDR2 is FQGNSA in the germline V gene. The V and J ends lost 1 base and 4 bases, in that order; junction bases with no gene match: 15. This CDR3 has 19 residues. The CDR3 loop is CASSLVGSGTGVLRETQYF. CDR3 DNA: TGTGCCAGCAGCTTAGTGGGATCCGGGACAGGGGTTTTACGAGAGACCCAGTACTTC.

This clonotype appeared a few times. The genes are TRBV7-2 and TRBJ2-2, with D hard to call. This CDR3 has 13 amino acids. From germline, CDR1 is SGHTA and CDR2 FQGNSA. V dropped 3 bases and J dropped 15 bases, with 17 bases sitting between them. CDR3 sequence (DNA): TGTGCCAGCAGCTTTATCGGCACCGACGTGGTGTTTTTT. Protein product: CASSFIGTDVVFF.

This clonotype appeared a few times. This CDR3 is CASSFTTGLAGVQETQYF. CDR3 coding DNA: TGCGCCAGCAGCTTTACTACCGGACTAGCGGGGGTTCAAGAGACCCAGTACTTC. The chain uses TRBV5-1 and TRBJ2-5, with 13 bases lining up with TRBD2. The CDR3 has 18 amino acids. Germline V gene lookup returns CDR1 SGHRS and CDR2 YFSETQ. Losses at the gene ends were 2 bases for V and 2 bases for J; bases not matched to a gene: 9.

This clonotype appeared many times. This chain connects TRBV3-1 to TRBJ2-7; TRBD2 agrees at 8 bases. This CDR3 spans 13 amino acids. Trimming removed 7 bases from V and 7 bases from J; junction bases left unmatched: 9. Germline assignment: CDR1 LGHDT and CDR2 YNNKEL (reference sequence). The CDR3 DNA is TGTGCCAGCACCCCACGGGAGGGCAAGGAGCAGTACTTC. It yields the protein CASTPREGKEQYF.

This chain connects TRBV7-9 to TRBJ2-7; tentative D call: TRBD1 (5 bases). V was trimmed by 4 bases and J by 4 bases, leaving 11 bases between them. The germline CDR1 and CDR2 sequences are SEHNR and FQNEAQ (reference sequence). The CDR3 has 13 amino acids. CDR3 sequence (DNA): TGTGCCAGCAGCTGGAATCAGGGATACGAGCAGTACTTC. Translated: CASSWNQGYEQYF. The complete variable domain, with remaining parts taken from reference TRBV7-9 and TRBJ2-7, reads DTGVSQNPRHKITKRGQNVTFRCDPISEHNRLYWYRQTLGQGPEFLTYFQNEAQLEKSRLLSDRFSAERPKGSFSTLEIQRTEQGDSAMYLCASSWNQGYEQYFGPGTRLTVT.

The V call is TRBV4-2, the J call TRBJ2-3; D is possibly TRBD2 (7 bases). Germline V CDR1 and CDR2: LGHNA, YNFKEQ. V lost 4 bases and J lost 6, with 11 bases in between. The CDR3 length is 13 residues. CDR3 DNA sequence: TGTGCCAGCAGCCCGGGGGGCAAGGATACGCAGTATTTT. Encoded protein: CASSPGGKDTQYF.

The chain recombines TRBV5-1 with TRBJ2-3; the D gene could be TRBD1 or TRBD2 (6 bases each). CDR3 length equals 15 residues. V was clipped by 2 bases and J by 2 bases, with 12 bases between them. From germline, CDR1 is SGHRS and CDR2 YFSETQ. DNA for the CDR3: TGCGCCAGCAGCTTATCACAGGGACTCACAGATACGCAGTATTTT. Encoded protein: CASSLSQGLTDTQYF.

The table lists this clonotype with a few counts. In DNA, the CDR3 is TGTGCCTGGAGTCGAGACAGGCTTACTGGCGCTCCTTTAGTTGGGCAGTTCTTC. It translates to CAWSRDRLTGAPLVGQFF. The V call is TRBV30, the J call TRBJ2-1; a possible D gene is TRBD1 (6 bases). This CDR3 has 18 residues. Germline values: CDR1 GTSNPN, CDR2 SVGIG (reference sequence). Between the trimmed V and J ends, which lost 2 bases and 12 bases, there was a span of 32 bases.

This clonotype appeared many times. The rearrangement joins TRBV20-1 to TRBJ2-2; TRBD2 might be the D (6 bases). Trimming took 2 bases from V and 7 from J, leaving 11 bases between them. There are 13 residues in the CDR3. CDR1 and CDR2 (germline): DFQATT, SNEGSKA (reference sequence). In DNA, the CDR3 is TGCAGTGCTAGACCTGGGAGGCTCGGGGAGCTGTTTTTT. It is translated as CSARPGRLGELFF.

This clonotype was counted ten times or more. This chain links TRBV11-1 with TRBJ2-3; TRBD1 might be the D (7 bases). The germline V and J ends were trimmed by 0 bases and 3 bases, with 16 bases remaining between them. The CDR3 extends over 17 amino acids. Germline lookup yields CDR1 SGHAT and CDR2 FQDESV (reference sequence). In DNA form, the CDR3 reads TGTGCCAGCAGCTTAGCAGGGCAGGGGGGCATAACAGATACGCAGTATTTT. Translating gives CASSLAGQGGITDTQYF.